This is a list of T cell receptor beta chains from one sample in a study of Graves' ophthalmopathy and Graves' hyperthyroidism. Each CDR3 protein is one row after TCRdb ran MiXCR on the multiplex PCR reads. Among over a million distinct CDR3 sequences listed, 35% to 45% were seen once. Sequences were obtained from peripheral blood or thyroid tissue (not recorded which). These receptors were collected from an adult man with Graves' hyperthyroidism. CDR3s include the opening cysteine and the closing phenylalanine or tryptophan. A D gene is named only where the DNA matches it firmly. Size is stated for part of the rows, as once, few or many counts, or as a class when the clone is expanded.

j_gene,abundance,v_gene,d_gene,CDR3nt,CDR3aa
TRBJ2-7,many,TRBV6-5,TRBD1,TGTGCCAGCAGCCTCGCTGGACAGGGAGTGGTCGAGCAGTACTTC,CASSLAGQGVVEQYF
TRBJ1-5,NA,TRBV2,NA,TGTGCCAGCAGCTATAACGGACTCGGGAATCAGCCCCAGCATTTT,CASSYNGLGNQPQHF
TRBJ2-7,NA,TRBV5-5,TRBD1,TGTGCCAGCAGCTCCCCCGAGGGGGCTACCTACGAGCAGTACTTC,CASSSPEGATYEQYF
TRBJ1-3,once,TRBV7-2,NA,TGTGCCTGGAACTCTGGAAACACCATATATTTT,CAWNSGNTIYF
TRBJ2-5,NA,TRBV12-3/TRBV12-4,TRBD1,TGTGCCAGCAGCCAACGGGACAGAAACACCGGGGAGACCCAGTACTTC,CASSQRDRNTGETQYF
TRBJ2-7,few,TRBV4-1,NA,TGCGCCAGCAGCCAAGAGGCCCTGAACAGGAACTACGAGCAGTACTTC,CASSQEALNRNYEQYF
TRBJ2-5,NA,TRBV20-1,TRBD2,TGCAGTGCTAGGCTGTTAGCGGGGGCCGATTCCGAGATCCAGTACTTC,CSARLLAGADSEIQYF
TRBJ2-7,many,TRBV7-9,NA,TGTGCCAGCAGCTTACGACAGGACGACGAGCAGTACTTC,CASSLRQDDEQYF
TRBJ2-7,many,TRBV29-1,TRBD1,TGCAGCGTGACAGGGGGTCCCTACGAGCAGTACTTC,CSVTGGPYEQYF
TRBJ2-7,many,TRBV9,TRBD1,TGTGCCAGCAGCGGTTCGTCGGGGACAGGGAACTACGAGCAGTACTTC,CASSGSSGTGNYEQYF
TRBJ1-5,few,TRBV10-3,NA,TGTGCCATCTCCAGGGACCTGGGCAATCAGCCCCAGCATTTT,CAISRDLGNQPQHF
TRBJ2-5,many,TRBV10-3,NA,TGTGCCATCACCCAGACCCGAGAAGAGACCCAGTACTTC,CAITQTREETQYF
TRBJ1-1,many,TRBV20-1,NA,TGCAGCGCCCTCCCTGGGGTTGGGAACACTGAAGCTTTCTTT,CSALPGVGNTEAFF
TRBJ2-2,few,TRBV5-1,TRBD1,TGCGCCAGCAGGGACAGGGAGAACACCGGGGAGCTGTTTTTT,CASRDRENTGELFF
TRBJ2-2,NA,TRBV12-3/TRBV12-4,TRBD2,TGTGCCAGCAGTCTGACTTGGGGGGAGGGCCGGGTCACCGGGGAGCTGTTTTTT,CASSLTWGEGRVTGELFF
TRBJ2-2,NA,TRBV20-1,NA,TGCGGTGCTCAGGTTGCCGGGGAGCTGTTTTTT,CGAQVAGELFF
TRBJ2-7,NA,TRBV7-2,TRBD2,TGTGCCAGCAGCTTATGGGCTAGCGGGGGGACCTACGAGCAGTACTTC,CASSLWASGGTYEQYF
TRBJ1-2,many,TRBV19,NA,TGTGCCAGTAGTCGCGTCAGAATCGTCGTTTTCGGTGGCTACACCTTC,CASSRVRIVVFGGYTF
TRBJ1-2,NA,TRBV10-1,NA,TGTGCCAGCAGCCGACGAGGGGCCGACCGCTATGGCTACACCTTC,CASSRRGADRYGYTF
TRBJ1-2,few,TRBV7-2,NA,TGTGCCAGCAGTTTAAGGGGGGACGGCCGCTATGGCTACACCTTC,CASSLRGDGRYGYTF
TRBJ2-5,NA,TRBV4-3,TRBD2,TGCGCCAGCAGCCAAGTGCTTGGCAGGACTAGCGCACAAGAGACCCAGTACTTC,CASSQVLGRTSAQETQYF
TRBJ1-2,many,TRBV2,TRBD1,TGTGCCATTAGACGCAGGGGGGCGGATGGCTACACCTTC,CAIRRRGADGYTF
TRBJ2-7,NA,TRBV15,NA,TGTGCCACCAGCCCTTGGGGCGGCTACGAGCAGTACTTC,CATSPWGGYEQYF
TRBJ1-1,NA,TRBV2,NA,TGTGCCAGCAGAGGGGACTACACTGAAGCTTTCTTT,CASRGDYTEAFF
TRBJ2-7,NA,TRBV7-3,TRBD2,TGTGCCAGCAGCCCCGCGGGACTAGCGGCGTACGAGCAGTACTTC,CASSPAGLAAYEQYF
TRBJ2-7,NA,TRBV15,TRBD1,TGTGCCACCAGCAGAGCGGAGACAGGGATCTACGAGCAGTACTTC,CATSRAETGIYEQYF
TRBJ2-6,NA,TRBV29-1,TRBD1,TGCAGCGCTCCGGGGACAGCGATACCCGGGGCCAACGTCCTGACTTTC,CSAPGTAIPGANVLTF
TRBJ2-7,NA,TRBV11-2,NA,TGTGCCAGCAGCTTAGATCCCGTTAGCGGCTACGAGCATTACTTC,CASSLDPVSGYEHYF
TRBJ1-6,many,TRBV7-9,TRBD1,TGTGCCAGCAGCCCGGGCGTGGGACAGGATTCACCCCTCCACTTT,CASSPGVGQDSPLHF
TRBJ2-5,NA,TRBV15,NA,TGTGCCACCAGCAGTGATCCAGGGTCTTACGAGACCCAGTACTTC,CATSSDPGSYETQYF
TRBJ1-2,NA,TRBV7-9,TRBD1,TGTGCCAGCAGCTCCCCCAGGGGACAGGGCTACACCTTC,CASSSPRGQGYTF
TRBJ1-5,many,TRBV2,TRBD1,TGTGCCAGCAGTCGGGACAGGTTAAATCAGCCCCAGCATTTT,CASSRDRLNQPQHF
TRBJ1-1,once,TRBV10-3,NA,TGTGCCATCACAACCGGGTCTGAAGCTTTCTTT,CAITTGSEAFF